This T cell receptor (beta chain) was sequenced in a study of blood T cell repertoires in COVID-19. At the level of the study: Both acute and convalescent COVID-19 samples were obtained from the United States, Italy and Spain.

In terms of age and location, participants ranged from roughly 18 to 95 years and lived in about 25 US areas. This CDR3 is 18 amino acids long. The ends were cut back, 1 base at V and 4 bases at J, with 21 bases in the middle. From germline, CDR1 is LGHNA and CDR2 YNFKEQ. Repertoires were generated with immunoSEQ multiplex PCR, while TCRdb's copy carries only in-frame clones and drops some. The sample consists of fewer than 350,000 clones, roughly 89% of them appearing once. The source of this sequence is a woman under 30 with acute COVID-19. The chain couples TRBV4-2 to TRBJ2-3, with D maybe TRBD2 (6 bases). The sequencing input was PBMCs or T cells enriched from blood (not recorded which). CDR3 in DNA: TGTGCCAGCAGCCAAGTACCAACGGGACTTAGAGGAGCAGATACGCAGTATTTT. Translated: CASSQVPTGLRGADTQYF.